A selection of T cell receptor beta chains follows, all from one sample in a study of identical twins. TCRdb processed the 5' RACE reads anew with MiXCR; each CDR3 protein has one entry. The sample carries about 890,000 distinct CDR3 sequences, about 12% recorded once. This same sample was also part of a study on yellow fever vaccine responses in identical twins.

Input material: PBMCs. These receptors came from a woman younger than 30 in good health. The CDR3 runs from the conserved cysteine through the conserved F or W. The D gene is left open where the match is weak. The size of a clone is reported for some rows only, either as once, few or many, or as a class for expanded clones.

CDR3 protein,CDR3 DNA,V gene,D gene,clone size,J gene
CADSAQGAGYTF,TGTGCCGATAGCGCTCAGGGGGCTGGCTACACCTTC,TRBV28,TRBD1,.,TRBJ1-2
CASSQARGLGELFF,TGTGCCAGCAGCCAAGCAAGGGGGCTTGGGGAGCTGTTTTTT,TRBV4-2,TRBD1,many,TRBJ2-2
CASSSEYGQLLGYGYTF,TGTGCCAGCAGCTCAGAGTATGGACAGCTACTCGGCTATGGCTACACCTTC,TRBV7-8,.,.,TRBJ1-2
CASSFGHNTEAFF,TGTGCCAGCAGCTTTGGACATAACACTGAAGCTTTCTTT,TRBV11-1,.,many,TRBJ1-1
CASSTGTGVYEQYF,TGTGCCAGCAGCACCGGGACAGGCGTCTACGAGCAGTACTTC,TRBV7-8,TRBD1,many,TRBJ2-7
CSARAAVQGTEAFF,TGCAGTGCTAGAGCGGCGGTACAGGGCACTGAAGCTTTCTTT,TRBV20-1,.,few,TRBJ1-1
CAISVGAGDTYEQYF,TGTGCCATCAGTGTAGGGGCGGGAGATACCTACGAGCAGTACTTC,TRBV10-3,TRBD2,few,TRBJ2-7
CASSPRLLAGVETQYF,TGTGCCAGCTCACCACGTTTACTAGCGGGAGTTGAGACCCAGTACTTC,TRBV18,TRBD2,few,TRBJ2-5
CASSSSWTGPYNEQFF,TGCGCCAGCAGTTCCAGTTGGACAGGGCCCTACAATGAGCAGTTCTTC,TRBV4-1,TRBD1,few,TRBJ2-1
CASPPPRYDREIENEQFF,TGTGCCAGCCCCCCGCCCCGATATGACCGGGAGATCGAGAATGAGCAGTTCTTC,TRBV12-3/TRBV12-4,.,.,TRBJ2-1
CASSEGQVGSDEQYF,TGTGCCAGCAGTGAAGGACAAGTAGGTAGCGACGAGCAGTACTTC,TRBV28,.,few,TRBJ2-7
CASTRTAVAPTQYF,TGTGCCAGTACCAGGACTGCCGTGGCACCTACGCAGTATTTT,TRBV19,.,.,TRBJ2-3
CASSSSVGVPYNEQFF,TGTGCCAGCAGCTCCTCGGTGGGAGTACCCTACAATGAGCAGTTCTTC,TRBV11-2,.,.,TRBJ2-1
CASTIPLGLAGNTIYF,TGTGCCAGCACCATCCCGTTAGGGTTGGCGGGAAACACCATATATTTT,TRBV12-3/TRBV12-4,.,.,TRBJ1-3
CASNIRDFNTGELFF,TGTGCCAGCAACATCCGGGACTTTAACACCGGGGAGCTGTTTTTT,TRBV5-6,.,.,TRBJ2-2
CSARDQGGYSNQPQHF,TGCAGTGCTAGAGACCAGGGGGGTTATAGCAATCAGCCCCAGCATTTT,TRBV20-1,TRBD1,few,TRBJ1-5
CASSPLSAGGYTF,TGTGCCAGCAGCCCCTTATCCGCGGGGGGCTACACCTTC,TRBV12-3/TRBV12-4,.,.,TRBJ1-2
CSASGRRTGELFF,TGCAGTGCTAGCGGGAGAAGGACCGGGGAGCTGTTTTTT,TRBV20-1,.,many,TRBJ2-2
CASSLNREETQYF,TGCGCCAGCAGCTTGAATAGGGAAGAGACCCAGTACTTC,TRBV5-1,.,.,TRBJ2-5
CASSFAGMGTEAFF,TGTGCCAGCAGTTTCGCAGGGATGGGCACTGAAGCTTTCTTT,TRBV6-5,.,few,TRBJ1-1
CASSRRAEKETQYF,TGCGCCAGCAGTCGGAGGGCTGAAAAAGAGACCCAGTACTTC,TRBV5-1,.,few,TRBJ2-5
CASSLEGGGGTDTQYF,TGTGCCAGCAGCTTAGAGGGAGGGGGGGGCACAGATACGCAGTATTTT,TRBV11-2,.,few,TRBJ2-3
CAISDAGFIGYTF,TGTGCCATCAGTGATGCAGGGTTTATTGGCTACACCTTC,TRBV10-3,.,many,TRBJ1-2
CATSRRKGAGGPDGQFF,TGTGCCACCAGCAGGAGGAAAGGAGCGGGAGGGCCAGATGGGCAGTTCTTC,TRBV15,TRBD2,few,TRBJ2-1
CASSDVSTTNEKLFF,TGTGCCAGCAGTGATGTCTCCACAACTAATGAAAAACTGTTTTTT,TRBV2,.,few,TRBJ1-4
CASSQGGGSPLHF,TGTGCCAGCAGCCAAGGGGGAGGTTCACCCCTCCACTTT,TRBV4-1,.,many,TRBJ1-6
CASSLQSGRVGEQYF,TGCGCCAGCAGCTTGCAGAGCGGGAGAGTGGGAGAGCAGTACTTC,TRBV5-1,TRBD2,.,TRBJ2-7
CSVEEGWNTGELFF,TGCAGCGTTGAAGAGGGATGGAACACCGGGGAGCTGTTTTTT,TRBV29-1,.,few,TRBJ2-2
CASSLRTSGTEQYF,TGTGCCAGCAGTTTACGGACTAGCGGGACGGAGCAGTACTTC,TRBV12-3/TRBV12-4,TRBD2,.,TRBJ2-7
CATGRGLDNEQFF,TGTGCCACCGGGCGGGGGCTGGACAATGAGCAGTTCTTC,TRBV10-3,.,few,TRBJ2-1
CSATKGASGYTGELFF,TGCAGTGCCACGAAAGGCGCTAGCGGGTACACCGGGGAGCTGTTTTTT,TRBV20-1,TRBD2,few,TRBJ2-2
CASSFGVWETQYF,TGTGCCAGCAGTTTCGGGGTATGGGAGACCCAGTACTTC,TRBV12-3/TRBV12-4,.,many,TRBJ2-5
CASSLKVNTGELFF,TGTGCCAGCAGCTTAAAGGTTAACACCGGGGAGCTGTTTTTT,TRBV7-3,.,.,TRBJ2-2
CASSPVLSPANEQFF,TGTGCCAGCAGCCCGGTCCTATCACCGGCGAATGAGCAGTTCTTC,TRBV7-8,.,.,TRBJ2-1
CASSSQDAYGYTF,TGTGCCAGCAGCTCGCAGGATGCCTATGGCTACACCTTC,TRBV3-1,.,few,TRBJ1-2
CASSPNLLAGGEQYF,TGTGCCAGCAGCCCGAATTTATTGGCGGGAGGTGAGCAGTACTTC,TRBV14,TRBD2,.,TRBJ2-7
CASSPQKGMDYGYTF,TGTGCCAGCTCACCACAGAAGGGTATGGACTATGGCTACACCTTC,TRBV18,.,few,TRBJ1-2
CSASRGLSYEQYF,TGCAGTGCTAGTCGCGGACTGTCCTACGAGCAGTACTTC,TRBV20-1,.,few,TRBJ2-7
CASSGGLGLTNTGELFF,TGCGCCAGCAGCGGCGGTTTGGGGCTCACGAACACCGGGGAGCTGTTTTTT,TRBV5-1,.,many,TRBJ2-2
CASRPAGGDYGYTF,TGTGCCAGCAGGCCCGCTGGGGGGGACTATGGCTACACCTTC,TRBV12-3/TRBV12-4,.,.,TRBJ1-2
CASSVRGDSYEQYF,TGCGCCAGCAGTGTTCGAGGAGACTCCTACGAGCAGTACTTC,TRBV5-1,.,.,TRBJ2-7
CASSEPGQGDPYNEQFF,TGTGCCAGCAGCGAACCGGGACAGGGGGACCCCTACAATGAGCAGTTCTTC,TRBV11-2,TRBD1,.,TRBJ2-1
CASSLVGSSLGEQFF,TGTGCCAGCAGCTTAGTAGGGAGCTCCCTGGGTGAGCAGTTCTTC,TRBV7-2,.,.,TRBJ2-1
CASSLKGVETQYF,TGCGCCAGCAGCTTGAAAGGGGTAGAGACCCAGTACTTC,TRBV5-1,.,few,TRBJ2-5
CASSLEGTAKNIQYF,TGCGCCAGCAGCTTGGAAGGGACGGCCAAAAACATTCAGTACTTC,TRBV5-1,.,.,TRBJ2-4
CAISPALTGELFF,TGTGCCATCAGTCCGGCCCTCACCGGGGAGCTGTTTTTT,TRBV10-3,.,few,TRBJ2-2
CASSPHSITNEQFF,TGTGCCAGCAGCCCACACAGCATTACCAATGAGCAGTTCTTC,TRBV11-3,.,.,TRBJ2-1
CASRLSGNLGYGYTF,TGTGCCAGCAGACTGTCAGGGAATTTGGGCTATGGCTACACCTTC,TRBV12-3/TRBV12-4,.,few,TRBJ1-2
CSAPSGGWETQYF,TGCAGTGCACCTAGCGGGGGTTGGGAGACCCAGTACTTC,TRBV20-1,TRBD2,.,TRBJ2-5
CASSYTRSPLHF,TGTGCCAGCAGTTACACTCGTTCACCCCTCCACTTT,TRBV6-5,.,.,TRBJ1-6
CASSLVGRAGSYEQYF,TGTGCCAGCAGCTTAGTAGGCAGGGCGGGCTCCTACGAGCAGTACTTC,TRBV11-1,.,few,TRBJ2-7
CASSFPLSSGSNYGYTF,TGTGCCAGCAGCTTCCCTTTGTCGTCAGGGTCCAACTATGGCTACACCTTC,TRBV7-6,.,.,TRBJ1-2
CASTRTGGNGETQYF,TGCGCCAGCACCCGGACAGGGGGTAATGGAGAGACCCAGTACTTC,TRBV5-1,TRBD1,few,TRBJ2-5
CASSLGNSGRQYNEQFF,TGTGCCAGCAGCTTGGGGAATAGCGGGCGCCAGTACAATGAGCAGTTCTTC,TRBV5-6,TRBD2,.,TRBJ2-1
CSVSTPGRADTQYF,TGCAGCGTTTCAACCCCCGGCCGGGCAGATACGCAGTATTTT,TRBV29-1,.,few,TRBJ2-3
CASSLQDRGRLWSEAFF,TGTGCCAGCAGTTTACAGGACAGGGGGCGCCTCTGGTCTGAAGCTTTCTTT,TRBV28,TRBD1,.,TRBJ1-1
CASVVGTGSYEQYF,TGTGCCAGCGTGGTGGGGACAGGGAGCTACGAGCAGTACTTC,TRBV6-2/TRBV6-3,TRBD1,many,TRBJ2-7
CASRAGTGNNSPLHF,TGTGCCAGCAGGGCCGGGACGGGCAATAATTCACCCCTCCACTTT,TRBV12-3/TRBV12-4,.,few,TRBJ1-6
CASSQGETGASTDTQYF,TGTGCCAGCAGCCAAGGTGAGACGGGGGCCTCCACAGATACGCAGTATTTT,TRBV4-2,.,.,TRBJ2-3
CASSFQGMNEQFF,TGTGCCAGCAGTTTCCAGGGGATGAATGAGCAGTTCTTC,TRBV12-3/TRBV12-4,.,few,TRBJ2-1